Listed below are T cell receptor beta chains from one sample, sequenced in a study of cytomegalovirus exposure and HLA in healthy donors. Only in-frame clones appear in the TCRdb table, and some are missing; sequencing was by immunoSEQ multiplex PCR. The sample consists of 40,000 to 55,000 clones, 55% to 85% of them appearing once. The source material was PBMCs. The source is a woman between 50 and 59 years old in good health and CMV-seronegative. CDR3s leave out the opening cysteine and the closing phenylalanine or tryptophan. Fields, in order: V gene, J gene, CDR3 protein.

V: TRBV7-9; J: TRBJ2-1; CDR3: ASSLAHSGGPNEQF
V: TRBV2; J: TRBJ2-1; CDR3: ASRGGSSYNEQF
V: TRBV4-1; J: TRBJ2-3; CDR3: ASSHEAGGPGDTQY
V: TRBV19; J: TRBJ1-4; CDR3: ARPRRDRPVRGEKLF
V: TRBV4-3; J: TRBJ2-6; CDR3: ASSPEIRTGGSGANVLT
V: TRBV19; J: TRBJ1-4; CDR3: ASSMGGSSEKLF
V: TRBV7-8; J: TRBJ1-6; CDR3: ASSVKTGINSPLH
V: TRBV19; J: TRBJ2-7; CDR3: ASTLRWRPAQGYYEQY
V: TRBV7-2; J: TRBJ1-1; CDR3: ASSLVTRTEAF
V: TRBV5-4; J: TRBJ1-3; CDR3: ASSRGGTSGNTIY
V: TRBV4-2; J: TRBJ2-5; CDR3: ASSRTEGAGSQETQY
V: TRBV7-3; J: TRBJ2-7; CDR3: ASSLTGTSPYEQY
V: TRBV11-3; J: TRBJ1-1; CDR3: ASSYSPNTEAF
V: TRBV28; J: TRBJ2-3; CDR3: ASSVGGGATDTQY
V: TRBV7-9; J: TRBJ1-6; CDR3: ASSLAGQNNSPLH
V: TRBV5-6; J: TRBJ1-3; CDR3: ASSLGRTGRGNTIY
V: TRBV5-6; J: TRBJ1-6; CDR3: ASSLALGSGNSPLH
V: TRBV5-4; J: TRBJ1-4; CDR3: ASSLKVSTETNEKLF
V: TRBV7-2; J: TRBJ1-3; CDR3: ASSPHQASGNTIY
V: TRBV6-1; J: TRBJ1-3; CDR3: ASSVQGVGLGNTIY
V: TRBV6-1; J: TRBJ2-7; CDR3: ASSHFRSFEQY
V: TRBV7-9; J: TRBJ1-1; CDR3: ASSLAGLQNTEAF
V: TRBV7-2; J: TRBJ2-5; CDR3: ASSLLAGGGETQY
V: TRBV19; J: TRBJ1-1; CDR3: ASNGITEAF
V: TRBV29-1; J: TRBJ1-2; CDR3: SVETTGGSYGYT
V: TRBV5-8; J: TRBJ1-6; CDR3: ASSLEGGTVGSPLH
V: TRBV30; J: TRBJ1-3; CDR3: AWSVTRNTIY
V: TRBV7-2; J: TRBJ1-2; CDR3: ASSPKGGGAGYGYT
V: TRBV29-1; J: TRBJ1-4; CDR3: SVEPWSGANEKLF
V: TRBV5-1; J: TRBJ1-4; CDR3: ASSLAGQTTNEKLF
V: TRBV28; J: TRBJ1-4; CDR3: ASSSSGTGLEGLF